A selection of T cell receptor beta chains follows, all from one sample in a study of T cell changes during pregnancy in multiple sclerosis. Profiled with immunoSEQ multiplex PCR; TCRdb holds only in-frame clones, not every one. Among approximately 100,000 clones listed, approximately 90% were seen once. The specimen was peripheral blood, collected after pregnancy. The origin of the receptors is a female donor with multiple sclerosis, enrolled in a pregnancy study. Both conserved end residues are part of each CDR3. Each record gives: J gene, clone size, D gene, V gene, CDR3 DNA, CDR3 protein. The D gene is left open where the match is weak. Clone size is stated in some rows and not others, as once, few, many or a class when expanded.

TRBJ2-2 | . | . | TRBV15 | TGTGCCACCAGCAGAGATGCAGGGACCGGGGAGCTGTTTTTT | CATSRDAGTGELFF
TRBJ2-3 | . | TRBD2 | TRBV9 | TGTGCCAGCAGCGTAAACGGGAGGGTTCCAGATACGCAGTATTTT | CASSVNGRVPDTQYF
TRBJ1-1 | . | . | TRBV9 | TGTGCCAGCAGCTCCGAGACTTCGGGTGAAGCTTTCTTT | CASSSETSGEAFF
TRBJ2-1 | few | . | TRBV27 | TGTGCCAGCAGTTTAAGTCCTAGCGCTTACAATGAGCAGTTCTTC | CASSLSPSAYNEQFF
TRBJ2-7 | . | TRBD2 | TRBV4-1 | TGCGCCAGCAGCCAGGAGGGAGGGAGGCTGGGCGAGCAGTACTTC | CASSQEGGRLGEQYF
TRBJ1-3 | . | TRBD1 | TRBV2 | TGTGCCAGCAGGACAGGGGTCGCTGGAAACACCATATATTTT | CASRTGVAGNTIYF
TRBJ2-2 | . | . | TRBV7-3 | TGTGCCAGCAGCTTATACCAGGGCACCGGGGAGCTGTTTTTT | CASSLYQGTGELFF
TRBJ2-7 | . | TRBD1 | TRBV19 | TGTGCCAGTAGCGTAGGACAGGAAGTTACCTACGAGCAGTACTTC | CASSVGQEVTYEQYF
TRBJ2-7 | . | . | TRBV4-1 | TGCGCCAGCAGCCAAGTTTACCGGGTTTCCTACGAGCAGTACTTC | CASSQVYRVSYEQYF
TRBJ1-2 | . | . | TRBV2 | TGTGCCAGCAGTGACGCGGGGGCTAGTTACTATGGCTACACCTTC | CASSDAGASYYGYTF
TRBJ2-1 | . | TRBD2 | TRBV7-9 | TGTGCCAGCAGCCTAGGGACTAGCGGGTGGGAGAATGAGCAGTTCTTC | CASSLGTSGWENEQFF
TRBJ2-7 | . | TRBD1 | TRBV7-8 | TGTGCCAGCAGCTTTGGGACAGGGGACTACGAGCAGTACTTC | CASSFGTGDYEQYF
TRBJ1-2 | . | . | TRBV5-1 | TGCGCCAGCAGCTTGTTTGGGGAGGAAGGTGGCTACACCTTC | CASSLFGEEGGYTF
TRBJ1-4 | . | . | TRBV19 | TGTGCCAGTATCCCCGGAGGGGGGGGAGAAGGTGAAAAACTGTTTTTT | CASIPGGGGEGEKLFF
TRBJ2-1 | once | TRBD2 | TRBV30 | TGTGCCTGGACACTAGCGGGAACTTCTTACAATGAGCAGTTCTTC | CAWTLAGTSYNEQFF
TRBJ2-7 | . | . | TRBV28 | TGTGCCAGCAGTTCACGACAGGACCACGAGCAGTACTTC | CASSSRQDHEQYF
TRBJ1-5 | . | . | TRBV2 | TGTGCCAGCAGAGGACTGACAAATCAGCCCCAGCATTTT | CASRGLTNQPQHF
TRBJ2-1 | . | . | TRBV6-1 | TGTGCCAGCAGTGAATCCGGGACTGGTAATGAGCAGTTCTTC | CASSESGTGNEQFF
TRBJ1-6 | . | TRBD1 | TRBV7-9 | TGTGCCAGCAGCTCGCCCGGGACAGGGGACTCACCCCTCCACTTT | CASSSPGTGDSPLHF
TRBJ1-1 | . | TRBD1 | TRBV2 | TGTGCCAGGAACCAGGGGGGCGCAGGCACTGAAGCTTTCTTT | CARNQGGAGTEAFF
TRBJ2-4 | . | . | TRBV6-5 | TGTGCCAGCAGTTACAGACCAGGGGCGACCAAAAACATTCAGTACTTC | CASSYRPGATKNIQYF
TRBJ2-5 | . | TRBD1 | TRBV7-2 | TGTGCCAGCAGCTTAGGAGGGGGCACTCCCGAGACCCAGTACTTC | CASSLGGGTPETQYF
TRBJ1-1 | . | . | TRBV20-1 | TGCAGTGCTGGCGGAGAAGCTTTCTTT | CSAGGEAFF
TRBJ1-2 | . | TRBD1 | TRBV6-6 | TGTGCCAGCAGTCAGCTGCGGCAGGGGGACCCCTATGGCTACACCTTC | CASSQLRQGDPYGYTF